This T cell receptor beta chain was documented in a study of blood T cell repertoires in COVID-19. How the authors handled the data: How many nucleated cells were present was estimated from reference gene primer amplification. Clones were sequenced by immunoSEQ multiplex PCR, and TCRdb holds only the in-frame ones, with some missing. Clone size and V and J calls were adopted from that table, with D and trimming inferred from the DNA. This sample has fewer than 250,000 clones; more than 75% occur once, and the top ten carry about 2.1%. Per germline, CDR1 SEHNR and CDR2 FQNEAQ (reference sequence). J was trimmed by 7 bases and V by 4 bases; bases with no gene match: 2. The CDR3 sequence is 13 residues long.

This clonotype originated in a woman in her forties or fifties who had recovered from COVID-19. Sequenced input: PBMCs or T cells enriched from blood (not recorded which). The chain couples TRBV7-9 to TRBJ2-1; 9 nucleotides agree with TRBD2. Written as DNA, the CDR3 is TGTGCCAGCAGCTGGGGACTAGCTAATGAGCAGTTCTTC. Translating it yields CASSWGLANEQFF. Using reference TRBV7-9 and TRBJ2-1 for the parts outside the CDR3, the full variable domain is DTGVSQNPRHKITKRGQNVTFRCDPISEHNRLYWYRQTLGQGPEFLTYFQNEAQLEKSRLLSDRFSAERPKGSFSTLEIQRTEQGDSAMYLCASSWGLANEQFFGPGTRLTVL.